This entry features one T cell receptor (beta chain) sequence. Trimming removed 6 bases at V and 4 bases at J, with 13 bases between. Germline V CDR1 and CDR2: MNHEY, SVGAGI. The CDR3 is 14 amino acids. This specimen comes from a study of blood T cell repertoires in COVID-19. Clones were sequenced by immunoSEQ multiplex PCR, and TCRdb holds only the in-frame ones, with some missing. The table records some 390,000 clones, around 91% of them present only once. The sample taken for sequencing was PBMCs or T cells enriched from blood (not recorded which). The sequence came from a man aged 25 to 40 who had recovered from COVID-19. The chain joins TRBV6-5 to TRBJ1-5, with D unresolved. CDR3: CASSKGRRNQPQHF. CDR3 bases: TGTGCCAGCAGCAAAGGGAGACGAAATCAGCCCCAGCATTTT.